The sequence of this T cell receptor beta chain was determined in a study of cytomegalovirus exposure and HLA in healthy donors. General study results and limits: TCR beta chains associated with HLA were, in a later analysis, more clonally expanded than equally common others. Within a later analysis, the majority of CMV-associated TCR beta chains appeared HLA-restricted. TCR beta sequences reportedly predicted most subjects' HLA-A and HLA-B alleles accurately.

As concerns this clone: The antigen is undetermined.

The germline CDR1 and CDR2 sequences are MNHNS and SASEGT. The CDR3 consists of 18 residues. Trimming took 1 base from V and 0 from J, leaving 18 bases between them. Primers: 60 Vbeta forward and 13 Jbeta reverse. Using immunoSEQ multiplex PCR, the repertoire was profiled, and TCRdb retains in-frame clones only, with some absent. Of around 120,000 clones in the sample, around four fifths were seen once. The chain employs TRBV6-1 and TRBJ1-1; tentatively, D is TRBD1 (6 bases). The sequenced sample was PBMCs. This clonotype was obtained from a man in his 60s in good health and CMV-seropositive. CDR3 in DNA: TGTGCCAGCAGTGAAGTATTTGCGGGGGCCCCGCTGAACACTGAAGCTTTCTTT. This translates into CASSEVFAGAPLNTEAFF.